This T cell receptor (beta chain) was sequenced in a study of T cells in pancreatic ductal adenocarcinoma. Points from the study as a whole: Tumor-versus-blood clonality comparisons may be biased toward lower tumor diversity. Tumor and blood clonality did not differ significantly, about 0.1 versus 0.07.

Turning to this clone: The target antigen is unknown.

Assay used: immunoSEQ multiplex PCR; TCRdb lists only in-frame clones, some missing. The sample has more than 85,000 clones, about 95% seen once. The selected patients with pancreatic ductal adenocarcinoma had surgery but no neoadjuvant therapy. V lost 2 bases, J lost 4 bases, and 12 bases lay in between. Germline CDR1 and CDR2: MGHRA and YSYEKL. The CDR3 loop spans 15 amino acids. This TCR was sampled from a human donor with pancreatic ductal adenocarcinoma. Sequencing was performed on PBMCs. V gene TRBV4-1 combines with J gene TRBJ2-1; D perhaps matches TRBD2 (5 bases). DNA of the CDR3: TGCGCCAGCAGCCAATCCGGACTGGATTACAATGAGCAGTTCTTC. Its translation is CASSQSGLDYNEQFF.